The 10 T cell receptor beta chains below come from one sample, sequenced in a study of blood T cell repertoires in COVID-19. Using immunoSEQ multiplex PCR, the repertoire was profiled, and TCRdb retains in-frame clones only, with some absent. The sample consists of 300,000 to 350,000 clones, approximately 85% of them appearing once. Sequenced material: PBMCs or T cells enriched from blood (not recorded which). These receptors originate from a young man who had recovered from COVID-19.

This chain links TRBV7-9 with TRBJ1-3; 8 nucleotides line up with TRBD1. The germline V gene encodes CDR1 SEHNR and CDR2 FQNEAQ (reference sequence). V dropped 5 bases and J dropped 4; count of bases not matched to a gene: 7. The CDR3 consists of 15 residues. CDR3 loop: CASSRQGNGGNTIYF. Written as DNA, the CDR3 is TGTGCCAGCAGCCGACAGGGGAATGGGGGAAACACCATATATTTT. The full variable domain, completed using reference TRBV7-9 and TRBJ1-3, is DTGVSQNPRHKITKRGQNVTFRCDPISEHNRLYWYRQTLGQGPEFLTYFQNEAQLEKSRLLSDRFSAERPKGSFSTLEIQRTEQGDSAMYLCASSRQGNGGNTIYFGEGSWLTVV.

This clone appeared once. Here the CDR3 DNA reads TGTGCCAGCAGTTACTCGACGGGGTCTGGGGCCAACGTCCTGACTTTC. As protein: CASSYSTGSGANVLTF. The chain couples TRBV6-7 to TRBJ2-6; D is possibly TRBD2 (5 bases). TRBV6-7 is an open reading frame, and its role is uncertain. With 0 bases removed from V and 1 base from J, the gap between germline ends came to 7 bases. The CDR3 totals 16 residues.

Notes on this clone: In the same sample, other DNA sequences code for this CDR3. The genes are TRBV5-4 and TRBJ1-1; 7 bases match TRBD1. Germline V gene data show CDR1 as SGHNT and CDR2 as YYREEE (reference sequence). The V and J ends lost 4 bases and 1 base, in that order; junction bases with no gene match: 1. The CDR3 sequence is 13 residues long. The CDR3 sequence: CASSRDRNTEAFF. In DNA, the CDR3 is TGTGCCAGCAGCCGGGACAGGAACACTGAAGCTTTCTTT. Full variable domain (remainder filled in from reference TRBV5-4 and TRBJ1-1): ETGVTQSPTHLIKTRGQQVTLRCSSQSGHNTVSWYQQALGQGPQFIFQYYREEENGRGNFPPRFSGLQFPNYSSELNVNALELDDSALYLCASSRDRNTEAFFGQGTRLTVV.

The chain combines TRBV7-3 with TRBJ1-4; D perhaps matches TRBD1 (5 bases). CDR3 length equals 15 residues. Germline V gene data show CDR1 as SGHTA and CDR2 as FQGTGA. The V end lost 8 bases, the J end lost 0 bases, and 13 bases lay between the germline ends. The CDR3, as DNA: TGTGCCAGCCGATCGGGGACTGCAACTAATGAAAAACTGTTTTTT. Translating it yields CASRSGTATNEKLFF.

This clone was seen only a few times. This rearrangement joins TRBV30 to TRBJ1-2; D call uncertain. The CDR3 has 12 residues. CDR1 GTSNPN and CDR2 SVGIG come from the germline V gene (reference sequence). V was pared by 4 bases and J by 8 bases, with 14 bases between. The CDR3 region has the DNA TGTGCCTGGACATCCCGGTCCTCCGGCTACACCTTC. Protein: CAWTSRSSGYTF.

This rearrangement joins TRBV3-1 (or the pseudogene TRBV3-2) to TRBJ2-5; 7 bases map to TRBD2. Losses at the gene ends were 4 bases for V and 3 bases for J; bases not matched to a gene: 2. Germline V gene sequence: CDR1 LGHDT, CDR2 YNNKEL (reference sequence). This CDR3 comprises 13 residues. In nucleotides, the CDR3 is TGTGCCAGCAGCCGGGGGGGTGAAGAGACCCAGTACTTC. Amino acids: CASSRGGEETQYF.

This clone showed up just a few times. The CDR3 spells CASTTTAGTQGHNEQFF. The CDR3 DNA is TGTGCCAGTACCACTACCGCCGGGACTCAAGGCCACAATGAGCAGTTCTTC. V gene TRBV19 combines with J gene TRBJ2-1; TRBD2 might be the D (6 bases). The CDR3 has 17 residues. Deletions cut 7 bases from V and 5 bases from J, with 24 bases between. CDR1 and CDR2 from the germline V gene are LNHDA and SQIVND (reference sequence).

This clone is a singleton in its sample. The chain combines TRBV5-4 with TRBJ1-2, with a tentative D call TRBD1 (5 bases). This CDR3 contains 14 residues. The V end was cut by 4 bases, the J end by 4 bases, with 14 bases between. Germline V CDR1 and CDR2: SGHNT, YYREEE (reference sequence). Here the CDR3 reads CASSGGGTFYGYTF. DNA of the CDR3: TGTGCCAGCAGCGGGGGGGGGACGTTCTATGGCTACACCTTC.

This clone has a single count. V gene TRBV4-3 combines with J gene TRBJ1-6, with 8 bases that match TRBD1. CDR1 and CDR2 (germline): LGHNA, YSLEER. The CDR3 totals 18 residues. Losses at the gene ends were 0 bases for V and 7 bases for J; bases not matched to a gene: 11. The CDR3 here is CASSQETGRGQENSPLHF. The DNA of the CDR3 is TGCGCCAGCAGCCAAGAAACTGGCAGGGGACAGGAAAATTCACCCCTCCACTTT.

This clone was seen a few times. The CDR3 region is CASRGQGGEAFF. Written as DNA, the CDR3 is TGTGCCAGCAGAGGACAGGGAGGTGAAGCTTTCTTT. This chain connects TRBV9 to TRBJ1-1; 8 bases line up with TRBD1. Germline V gene sequence: CDR1 SGDLS, CDR2 YYNGEE. With 5 bases clipped from V and 7 bases from J, the junction kept 4 bases outside the gene matches. This CDR3 contains 12 residues.